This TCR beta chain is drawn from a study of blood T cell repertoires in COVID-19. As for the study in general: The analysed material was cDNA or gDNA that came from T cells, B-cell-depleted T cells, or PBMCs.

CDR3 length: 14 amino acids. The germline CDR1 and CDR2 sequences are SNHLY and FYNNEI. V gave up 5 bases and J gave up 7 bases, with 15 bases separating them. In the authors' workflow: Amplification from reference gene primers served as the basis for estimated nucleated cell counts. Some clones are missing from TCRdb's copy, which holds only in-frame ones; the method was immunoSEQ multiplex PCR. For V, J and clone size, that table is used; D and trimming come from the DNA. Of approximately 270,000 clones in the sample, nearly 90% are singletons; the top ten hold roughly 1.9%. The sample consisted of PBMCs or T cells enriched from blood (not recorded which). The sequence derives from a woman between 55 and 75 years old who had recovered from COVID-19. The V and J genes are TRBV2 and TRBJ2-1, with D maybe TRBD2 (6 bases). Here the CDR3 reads CASSWMTSENEQFF. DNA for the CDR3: TGTGCCAGCAGTTGGATGACTAGTGAGAATGAGCAGTTCTTC.